These 4 T cell receptor beta chains originate from one sample sequenced in a study of cytomegalovirus exposure and HLA in healthy donors (dated by TCRdb to about 2017). Receptor libraries were prepared by the immunoSEQ multiplex PCR assay. The multiplex PCR relied on a mix of 60 forward primers for TCR Vbeta segments and 13 reverse primers for TCR Jbeta segments. As stored in TCRdb, this immuneACCESS dataset retains in-frame rearrangements with V and J assigned. A fraction of the clones does not appear; measured against another copy, unresolved V genes explain less than half of the discrepancy, and the remainder lacks a known reason. The sample table shows about 65,000 clones, and about 80% are seen once. The ten biggest clones cover approximately 4.2% of the sample. Material: PBMCs. Receptors were obtained from a young woman in good health and CMV-seronegative.

The chain has TRBV30 and TRBJ1-1, with 8 bases aligning to TRBD1. Germline CDR1 GTSNPN, CDR2 SVGIG (reference sequence). CDR3 length equals 12 residues. J lost 4 bases, V lost 5 bases, and 3 bases had no gene match. The CDR3 DNA follows: TGTGCCTGGGGGGACAGGAGCACTGAAGCTTTCTTT. It yields the protein CAWGDRSTEAFF.

This rearrangement joins TRBV5-1 to TRBJ2-3, with a weak D call TRBD2 (5 bases). V lost 4 bases, J lost 4 bases, and 19 bases lay in between. The germline V gene encodes CDR1 SGHRS and CDR2 YFSETQ. This CDR3 spans 16 amino acids. The CDR3 spells CASSPGLRLTPDTQYF. The CDR3 DNA sequence: TGCGCCAGCAGCCCTGGACTTCGTTTAACCCCAGATACGCAGTATTTT.

V is TRBV28 and J is TRBJ2-7; the D gene is possibly TRBD1 (5 bases). Germline-derived CDR1 and CDR2 are MDHEN and SYDVKM. Trimming removed 2 bases at V and 5 bases at J, with 7 bases between. The CDR3 loop spans 12 amino acids. Here the CDR3 reads CASSLKGHEQYF. CDR3 coding DNA: TGTGCCAGCAGTTTAAAGGGGCACGAGCAGTACTTC.

This clone was counted a few times. The chain couples TRBV5-1 to TRBJ2-3; D may be TRBD1 (6 bases). CDR1 is SGHRS, CDR2 YFSETQ, per germline. The CDR3 extends over 15 amino acids. The V end was cut by 4 bases, the J end by 3 bases, with 15 bases between. CDR3 sequence reads: CASSTGQSWTDTQYF. The CDR3 coding sequence is TGCGCCAGCAGCACAGGACAGAGTTGGACAGATACGCAGTATTTT.